These 13 T cell receptor beta chains share one sample of origin, sequenced in a study of T cells in Graves' hyperthyroidism and ophthalmopathy. TCR beta CDR3 regions were amplified from RNA. In the first-round RT-PCR of the TCR CDR3, the HTBI primer set was used. Each CDR3 protein gets one entry after TCRdb re-called the multiplex PCR reads with MiXCR. The sample shows approximately 700,000 distinct CDR3 sequences, about 17% of them seen only once. The sequenced sample was blood. The source is a young man with Graves' hyperthyroidism.

Concerning this clonotype: With a much larger clone just one base away, this may be a read error. The V call is TRBV12-3 or TRBV12-4, the J call TRBJ2-1, with 9 positions matching TRBD2. The V and J ends lost 4 bases and 7 bases, in that order; junction bases with no gene match: 8. The CDR3 contains 15 residues. Here the CDR3 reads CASSWTSVTRNEQFF. The DNA for the CDR3 is TGTGCCAGCAGTTGGACTAGCGTGACCAGGAATGAGCAGTTCTTC.

This clonotype was detected many times. The chain uses TRBV2 and TRBJ1-1; D unresolved. The CDR3 is 14 amino acids. V lost 8 bases and J lost 1, with 14 bases in between. Germline V gene lookup returns CDR1 SNHLY and CDR2 FYNNEI. CDR3 amino acids: CASPNGRSNTEAFF. The CDR3 DNA is TGTGCCAGCCCTAACGGGCGGTCGAACACTGAAGCTTTCTTT.

The J gene is TRBJ2-1, the V gene TRBV12-5; D may match TRBD1 or TRBD2 (5 bases each). This CDR3 is 12 amino acids long. V was cut by 4 bases and J by 9 bases, with 10 bases left in between. The germline gives CDR1 LGHNT, CDR2 FRNRAP. CDR3 loop: CASGSSGPEQFF. The CDR3 DNA reads TGTGCTAGTGGTTCCTCGGGGCCTGAGCAGTTCTTC.

The chain combines TRBV6-2 or TRBV6-3 with TRBJ1-2; D is uncertain. Germline V gives CDR1 MNHEY, CDR2 SVGEGT. The CDR3 is 11 residues long. As DNA, the CDR3 is TGTGCAGCGGCGGGGAACTATGGCTACACCTTC. Amino acid sequence: CAAAGNYGYTF.

The chain uses TRBV11-2 and TRBJ2-5; D gene uncertain. V was pared by 5 bases and J by 4 bases, with 20 bases between. Germline V gene lookup returns CDR1 SGHAT and CDR2 FQNNGV. This CDR3 contains 16 residues. Written as DNA, the CDR3 is TGTGCCAGCAGCCCCCGTCCAGACACGGGCGGAGAGACCCAGTACTTC. Encoded protein: CASSPRPDTGGETQYF.

This CDR3 is CASSEGVELAGQVDTQYF. Here the CDR3 DNA reads TGTGCCAGCAGTGAAGGGGTGGAACTAGCGGGACAGGTAGATACGCAGTATTTT. V gene TRBV6-1 combines with J gene TRBJ2-3; 10 bases match TRBD2. In germline, CDR1 is MNHNS, CDR2 SASEGT. Unmatched junction bases numbered 12, after V lost 1 base and J lost 5 bases. This CDR3 is 18 amino acids long.

J is TRBJ1-2 and V is TRBV7-9, with 7 bases aligning to TRBD1. The trim removed 5 bases at V and 6 bases at J, leaving 3 bases unmatched. Per germline, CDR1 SEHNR and CDR2 FQNEAQ (reference sequence). CDR3 length: 12 residues. Here the CDR3 DNA reads TGTGCCAGCAGCATTGGACAGGATGGCTACACCTTC. It codes for CASSIGQDGYTF.

This chain joins TRBV5-4 and TRBJ2-1; 9 positions match TRBD2. V shed 1 base and J 7 bases; nucleotides not matched to a gene: 6. Germline loops: CDR1 SGHNT, CDR2 YYREEE (reference sequence). CDR3 length: 15 residues. The CDR3 loop is CASSLLREGENEQFF. DNA for the CDR3: TGTGCCAGCAGCTTGTTGCGGGAGGGAGAAAATGAGCAGTTCTTC.

This clonotype was found many times. The rearrangement joins TRBV5-5 to TRBJ2-5; D gene uncertain. Trimming removed 1 base from V and 2 bases from J, with 12 bases in between. CDR3 length: 15 residues. Germline V gives CDR1 SGHKS, CDR2 YYEKEE (reference sequence). In DNA, the CDR3 is TGTGCCAGCAGCTTGATCGGGCAGGCACAAGAGACCCAGTACTTC. Residues: CASSLIGQAQETQYF.

This clonotype has a handful of counts. The chain combines TRBV11-2 with TRBJ1-1, with 8 bases aligning to TRBD1. Germline CDR1 is SGHAT and CDR2 is FQNNGV. The CDR3 is made up of 16 amino acids. The ends lost 5 bases at V and 2 bases at J; junction bases unmatched: 10. The CDR3 loop reads CASSRTTGVVNTEAFF. In DNA, the CDR3 is TGTGCCAGCAGCCGAACGACAGGGGTAGTAAACACTGAAGCTTTCTTT.

CDR3 residues: CASSYQAPEQYF. CDR3 DNA: TGTGCCAGCAGCTACCAGGCTCCCGAGCAGTACTTC. The chain recombines TRBV7-9 with TRBJ2-7; D gene ambiguous. CDR1 SEHNR and CDR2 FQNEAQ come from the germline V gene (reference sequence). Trimming stripped 4 bases from V and 6 bases from J, with 10 bases between. CDR3 length equals 12 residues.

This clonotype showed up just a few times. The gene calls are TRBV7-9 and TRBJ2-2; D is perhaps TRBD1 (5 bases). CDR1 and CDR2 (germline): SEHNR, FQNEAQ (reference sequence). This CDR3 region has 16 residues. Trimming removed 3 bases from V and 4 bases from J, with 15 bases in between. The CDR3 region is CASSFIPGSGTGELFF. The CDR3, as DNA: TGTGCCAGCAGCTTTATCCCAGGGTCGGGCACCGGGGAGCTGTTTTTT.

As for this clonotype: One base away lies a much larger clone, so this may be a sequencing read error. The chain combines TRBV6-1 with TRBJ1-4; D not resolved. The CDR3 is 15 amino acids. V lost 3 bases and J lost 4, with 12 bases in between. The germline V gene encodes CDR1 MNHNS and CDR2 SASEGT. The CDR3 DNA sequence: TGTGCCAGCAGTGATGCATCCTCGGGTAATGAAAAACTGTTTTTT. Amino acid sequence: CASSDASSGNEKLFF.